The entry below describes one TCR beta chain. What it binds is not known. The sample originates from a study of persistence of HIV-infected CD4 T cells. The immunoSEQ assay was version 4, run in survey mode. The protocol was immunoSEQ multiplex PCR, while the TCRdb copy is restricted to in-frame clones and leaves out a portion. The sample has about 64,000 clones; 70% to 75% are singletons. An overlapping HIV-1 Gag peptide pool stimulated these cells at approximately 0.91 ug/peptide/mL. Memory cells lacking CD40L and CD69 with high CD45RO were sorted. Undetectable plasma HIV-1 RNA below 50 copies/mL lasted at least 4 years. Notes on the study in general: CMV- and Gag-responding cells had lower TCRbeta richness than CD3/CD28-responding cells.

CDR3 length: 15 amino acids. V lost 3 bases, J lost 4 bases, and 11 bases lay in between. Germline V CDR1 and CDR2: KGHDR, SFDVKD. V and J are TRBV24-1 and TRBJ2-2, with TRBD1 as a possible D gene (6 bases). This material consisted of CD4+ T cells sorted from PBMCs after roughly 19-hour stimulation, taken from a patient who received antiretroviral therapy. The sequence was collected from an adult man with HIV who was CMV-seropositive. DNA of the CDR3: TGTGCCACCAGTGATCCAGGACAGCCCACCGGGGAGCTGTTTTTT. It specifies CATSDPGQPTGELFF.